The 20 T cell receptor beta chains presented below share a single source sample, sequenced in a study of T cells after yellow fever vaccination. TCRdb independently ran MiXCR on the 5' RACE reads; one entry per CDR3 protein. The table includes 300,000 to 400,000 distinct CDR3 sequences, around 6.4% detected once. Here the sequenced sample was PBMCs, taken 5 days after the yellow fever booster vaccination. The receptors shown here come from a man younger than 45 who received the YFV17D yellow fever vaccine.

With regard to this clonotype: Mismatch with germline at one junction end may stem from a read error. The chain links TRBV13 to TRBJ2-3; D might be TRBD2 (6 bases). From germline, CDR1 is PRHDT and CDR2 FYEKMQ (reference sequence). CDR3 length equals 15 residues. The CDR3 loop is CARSSPGLSTDTQYF. The CDR3, as DNA: TGTGCCAGAAGCTCCCCGGGACTCAGCACAGATACGCAGTATTTT.

J is TRBJ2-4 and V is TRBV6-1; D uncertain. There are 15 residues in the CDR3. V lost 0 bases to trimming and J lost 6 bases, with 12 bases between them. Looked up from germline, CDR1 is MNHNS and CDR2 is SASEGT. The CDR3 DNA follows: TGTGCCAGCAGTGAAGCGCAAGGGTCGGGAAACATTCAGTACTTC. This codes for CASSEAQGSGNIQYF.

This clonotype was observed many times. In nucleotides, the CDR3 is TGCGCCAGCAGCCTACAACAGGGGGACTCCTACGAGCAGTACTTC. Its translation: CASSLQQGDSYEQYF. The chain has TRBV4-3 and TRBJ2-7, with 8 bases aligning to TRBD1. The CDR3 totals 15 residues. V lost 4 bases and J lost 0; bases outside the gene matches: 5. Germline V gene lookup returns CDR1 LGHNA and CDR2 YSLEER.

This clonotype was seen repeatedly, ten times or more. V gene TRBV20-1 combines with J gene TRBJ2-7; D not certain. The CDR3 sequence is 14 residues long. Trimming shortened V by 0 bases and J by 2 bases, and 11 bases separated the two germline ends. Germline V gene lookup returns CDR1 DFQATT and CDR2 SNEGSKA (reference sequence). The CDR3 region has the DNA TGCAGTGCTAGAGATCTCGAAAGAGCCTACGAGCAGTACTTC. Translation: CSARDLERAYEQYF.

This clonotype occurred many times. The chain combines TRBV7-2 with TRBJ2-7; D is perhaps TRBD1 (6 bases). With 4 bases removed from V and 0 bases from J, the gap between germline ends came to 13 bases. CDR3 length equals 15 residues. The germline CDR1 and CDR2 sequences are SGHTA and FQGNSA. CDR3 region: CASSWGPPTSYEQYF. The CDR3 DNA reads TGTGCCAGCAGCTGGGGGCCACCGACCTCCTACGAGCAGTACTTC.

The chain uses TRBV20-1 and TRBJ2-5, with 7 bases matching TRBD2. Germline V gene data show CDR1 as DFQATT and CDR2 as SNEGSKA (reference sequence). Trimming at V came to 0 bases and at J to 0 bases, leaving 10 bases not matched to a gene. This CDR3 comprises 17 residues. The CDR3 loop is CSARDLGGSIDQETQYF. Here the CDR3 DNA reads TGCAGTGCTAGAGATCTGGGCGGGAGTATCGACCAAGAGACCCAGTACTTC.

The chain carries TRBV11-2 and TRBJ2-4, with TRBD2 matching 11 bases. The CDR3 runs 21 residues. CDR1 SGHAT and CDR2 FQNNGV come from the germline V gene. Trimming removed 0 bases from V and 0 bases from J; junction bases left unmatched: 13. This CDR3 is CASSLESQTSGIARAKNIQYF. The CDR3 bases are TGTGCCAGCAGCTTAGAATCCCAGACTAGCGGGATTGCGAGAGCCAAAAACATTCAGTACTTC.

The chain links TRBV12-3 or TRBV12-4 to TRBJ2-1; D not resolved. Trimming removed 5 bases at V and 7 bases at J, with 12 bases between. The CDR3 spans 13 residues. The CDR3 reads CASSTRTKNEQFF. The DNA for the CDR3 is TGTGCCAGCAGTACCAGGACCAAAAATGAGCAGTTCTTC.

This clonotype has a count of ten or more. The chain employs TRBV7-2 and TRBJ2-1; no reliable D call. The V gene's germline CDR1 is SGHTA and CDR2 FQGNSA. V lost 5 bases to trimming and J lost 5 bases, with 10 bases between them. CDR3 size: 13 residues. The CDR3 bases are TGTGCCAGCAGCCTTGCCAGAAACAATGAGCAGTTCTTC. This sequence encodes CASSLARNNEQFF.

This clonotype was counted only a few times. V gene TRBV20-1 combines with J gene TRBJ2-7; TRBD2 agrees at 10 bases. Germline V CDR1 and CDR2: DFQATT, SNEGSKA (reference sequence). This CDR3 region has 14 residues. V gave up 3 bases and J gave up 2 bases; unmatched junction bases: 4. The CDR3 DNA reads as TGCAGTGCTAGCCGAAGCGGGAGGGCCTACGAGCAGTACTTC. It encodes CSASRSGRAYEQYF.

This clonotype has a count of ten or more. This chain joins TRBV7-2 and TRBJ2-7; perhaps TRBD1 as D (6 bases). V lost 4 bases, J lost 0 bases, and 10 bases lay in between. The CDR3 runs to 14 residues. Looked up from germline, CDR1 is SGHTA and CDR2 is FQGNSA. The CDR3 region has the DNA TGTGCCAGCAGCTCCGACAGGTTCTCCTACGAGCAGTACTTC. Amino acid sequence: CASSSDRFSYEQYF.

This clonotype appeared a few times. The chain recombines TRBV7-2 with TRBJ1-3, with a possible D match to TRBD1 (5 bases). V lost 6 bases and J 4 bases, leaving 19 bases between the germline ends. Germline loops: CDR1 SGHTA, CDR2 FQGNSA. CDR3 length equals 16 residues. CDR3 sequence: CASREQASVGGNTIYF. The CDR3 nucleotides are TGTGCCAGCAGGGAACAGGCTTCGGTTGGGGGAAACACCATATATTTT. Complete variable domain (other parts from reference TRBV7-2 and TRBJ1-3): GAGVSQSPSNKVTEKGKDVELRCDPISGHTALYWYRQSLGQGLEFLIYFQGNSAPDKSGLPSDRFSAERTGGSVSTLTIQRTQQEDSAVYLCASREQASVGGNTIYFGEGSWLTVV.

The chain uses TRBV20-1 and TRBJ2-7; 7 nucleotides line up with TRBD2. Germline CDR1 and CDR2: DFQATT and SNEGSKA (reference sequence). The CDR3 has 14 residues. V shed 3 bases, J shed 4 bases, and the junction held 9 bases outside the gene matches. This CDR3 is CSARRELGTYEQYF. The CDR3 region has the DNA TGCAGTGCTAGGCGGGAGCTTGGAACTTACGAGCAGTACTTC.

Only a few counts were recorded for this clonotype. V gene TRBV7-8 combines with J gene TRBJ1-5, with a weak D call TRBD1 (5 bases). The germline gives CDR1 SGHVS, CDR2 FQNEAQ. CDR3 length: 15 amino acids. With 6 bases removed from V and 1 base from J, the gap between germline ends came to 13 bases. For the CDR3, the DNA is TGTGCCAGCAGACTCGGGGGAAGCAGCAATCAGCCCCAGCATTTT. Amino acid sequence: CASRLGGSSNQPQHF.

CDR3 residues: CAISGQTPEQYF. The CDR3 DNA is TGTGCCATCAGCGGACAGACCCCCGAGCAGTACTTC. The V gene is TRBV10-3, the J gene TRBJ2-7; weak D call: TRBD1 (6 bases). The ends were cut back, 6 bases at V and 6 bases at J, with 12 bases in the middle. The CDR3 contains 12 residues. CDR1 is ENHRY and CDR2 is SYGVKD in the germline V gene.

This clonotype was seen only a few times. This rearrangement joins TRBV7-9 to TRBJ2-1; tentative D call: TRBD2 (5 bases). Trimming removed 5 bases at V and 9 bases at J, with 14 bases between. There are 13 residues in the CDR3. CDR1 is SEHNR, CDR2 FQNEAQ, per germline (reference sequence). The CDR3 DNA reads TGTGCCAGCAGCCTAAGCCGTGAGGGTGAGCAGTTCTTC. Protein sequence: CASSLSREGEQFF.

V gene TRBV11-2 combines with J gene TRBJ2-7; 13 nucleotides agree with TRBD2. CDR1 SGHAT and CDR2 FQNNGV come from the germline V gene. The CDR3 extends over 15 amino acids. The V segment lost 5 bases and the J segment 7 bases; nucleotides outside the gene matches: 8. This CDR3 is CASSPRLAGGGEQYF. CDR3 nucleotides: TGTGCCAGCAGCCCGCGACTAGCGGGAGGTGGAGAGCAGTACTTC.

This clonotype was found a few times. The chain joins TRBV28 to TRBJ1-2; 12 bases map to TRBD1. The V and J ends lost 7 bases and 4 bases, in that order; junction bases with no gene match: 10. The CDR3 length is 16 residues. CDR1 is MDHEN and CDR2 is SYDVKM in the germline V gene. This CDR3 is CASNSPGTGGGYGYTF. In nucleotides, the CDR3 is TGTGCCAGCAATAGTCCCGGGACAGGGGGCGGCTATGGCTACACCTTC.

This clonotype showed up many times. The chain is built from TRBV7-8 and TRBJ2-6; D unresolved. The length of the CDR3 is 15 residues. Germline values: CDR1 SGHVS, CDR2 FQNEAQ. The V and J ends lost 1 base and 0 bases respectively, with 4 bases between them. CDR3 nucleotide sequence: TGTGCCAGCAGCTTAGAGATCTCTGGGGCCAACGTCCTGACTTTC. Its translation is CASSLEISGANVLTF. The whole variable domain, filled in from reference TRBV7-8 and TRBJ2-6, reads GAGVSQSPRYKVAKRGQDVALRCDPISGHVSLFWYQQALGQGPEFLTYFQNEAQLDKSGLPSDRFFAERPEGSVSTLKIQRTQQEDSAVYLCASSLEISGANVLTFGAGSRLTVL.

This clonotype was picked up a small number of times. The J gene is TRBJ1-1, the V gene TRBV18, with TRBD1 as a possible D gene (5 bases). CDR3 length: 14 amino acids. Trimming shortened V by 3 bases and J by 6 bases, and 14 bases separated the two germline ends. Per the germline V gene, CDR1 is KGHSH and CDR2 is LQKENI. The CDR3 bases are TGTGCCAGCTCACCGGGGGGGACGAGGCCTGAAGCTTTCTTT. Translated: CASSPGGTRPEAFF.